Below are 5 T cell receptor beta chains sequenced from a single sample in a study of T cell responses to AZD1222 COVID-19 vaccine. Assay: immunoSEQ multiplex PCR; the TCRdb copy retains only in-frame clones and omits some. The repertoire holds 180,000 or so clones, with more than 70% as singletons. The material was peripheral blood, obtained 28 days after the second AZD1222 dose. The receptors were sampled from an adult who received the AZD1222 COVID-19 vaccine.

V and J are TRBV5-4 and TRBJ1-1, with TRBD1 as a possible D gene (6 bases). The CDR3 runs to 15 residues. Germline V CDR1 and CDR2: SGHNT, YYREEE (reference sequence). Trimming cost V 3 bases and J 4 bases, with 16 bases left between them. The CDR3: CASSWPGGRSTEAFF. The CDR3 DNA is TGTGCCAGCAGCTGGCCGGGGGGCCGGAGCACTGAAGCTTTCTTT.

This chain uses TRBV28 with TRBJ2-2; D is perhaps TRBD1 (6 bases). CDR3 length equals 14 residues. From germline, CDR1 is MDHEN and CDR2 SYDVKM. The germline V and J ends were trimmed by 4 bases and 1 base, with 7 bases remaining between them. This chain's CDR3 is CASSWGQNTGELFF. The CDR3 DNA sequence: TGTGCCAGCAGTTGGGGACAGAACACCGGGGAGCTGTTTTTT.

The chain has TRBV4-3 and TRBJ1-6; D gene uncertain. V was trimmed by 0 bases and J by 0 bases, leaving 9 bases between them. Germline CDR1 LGHNA, CDR2 YSLEER. The CDR3 is made up of 17 amino acids. CDR3 amino acids: CASSQDQIRSYNSPLHF. The DNA for the CDR3 is TGCGCCAGCAGCCAAGACCAGATTCGCTCCTATAATTCACCCCTCCACTTT.

The chain recombines TRBV30 with TRBJ2-7, with 11 nucleotides matching TRBD2. The germline V gene encodes CDR1 GTSNPN and CDR2 SVGIG (reference sequence). Trimming took 5 bases from V and 6 from J; bases not matched to a gene: 9. The CDR3 totals 14 residues. DNA for the CDR3: TGTGCCTGGGGTACCGGGACTAGCGGAACCGAGCAGTACTTC. It specifies CAWGTGTSGTEQYF.

The V call is TRBV11-3, the J call TRBJ2-1; TRBD1 is a possible D gene (5 bases). Trimming stripped 5 bases from V and 5 bases from J, with 19 bases between. CDR1 and CDR2 (germline): SGHNT, YENEEA. The CDR3 runs to 16 residues. CDR3 residues: CASSLGASTVNNEQFF. The CDR3 coding sequence is TGTGCCAGCAGCCTAGGGGCCTCGACCGTAAACAATGAGCAGTTCTTC.